A single T cell receptor beta chain is shown here with its context. The data were taken from a study of blood T cell repertoires in COVID-19. Study as a whole: COVID-19 samples collected from the United States, Italy and Spain covered acute and convalescent phases.

Recruited during active infection, patients (from Seattle) were subsequently followed longitudinally. Per the germline V gene, CDR1 is SGHAT and CDR2 is FQNNGV. CDR3 size: 12 residues. With V trimmed by 5 bases and J by 8 bases, 2 bases remained unmatched. Assay used: immunoSEQ multiplex PCR; TCRdb lists only in-frame clones, some missing. The sample carries approximately 33,000 clones, 88% recorded once. This TCR was recovered from a man aged 55 to 70 with COVID-19, enrolled during active disease. The sequencing input was peripheral blood. This chain uses TRBV11-2 with TRBJ1-1; 10 nucleotides align to TRBD1. CDR3 residues: CASSRDRGEAFF. The CDR3 nucleotides read TGTGCCAGCAGCCGGGACAGGGGAGAAGCTTTCTTT.